This T cell receptor (beta chain) was recorded in a study of beta chain features in type 1 diabetes. After removal of 6 bases from V and 3 bases from J, the junction contained 10 bases not matched to a gene. CDR1 and CDR2 (germline): KGHSH, LQKENI. The CDR3 covers 16 residues. The whole isolated RNA underwent reverse transcription, so sequencing captured expressed TCRB transcripts. The table came from immunoSEQ multiplex PCR; TCRdb's copy has only in-frame clones and leaves some out. The sample has approximately 250,000 clones, 9.5% to 13% seen once; the top ten hold about 0.018%. Findings of the study overall: TCRB CDR3 length was moderately but significantly reduced in all four CD4+ subsets of Type 1 diabetes patients.

This clone has just a few counts. Antigen specificity is unknown. The TCR was taken from a man aged 30 to 45 with type 1 diabetes. This rearrangement joins TRBV18 to TRBJ2-3; TRBD1 agrees at 9 bases. Sequencing was done on a sample of naive CD4+ T cells from blood. CDR3 residues: CASSTTGTGRTDTQYF. In DNA, the CDR3 is TGTGCCAGCTCGACGACCGGGACAGGGCGTACAGATACGCAGTATTTT. The full variable domain, with the rest looked up from reference TRBV18 and TRBJ2-3, is NAGVMQNPRHLVRRRGQEARLRCSPMKGHSHVYWYRQLPEEGLKFMVYLQKENIIDESGMPKERFSAEFPKEGPSILRIQQVVRGDSAAYFCASSTTGTGRTDTQYFGPGTRLTVL.